This TCR beta chain originates from a study of lymphopenia after photon versus proton radiotherapy. General study points: Only patients who died were analyzed for survival; proton advantage is unproven. Post-nadir TCR diversity decline inversely tracked overall survival among those who died. After lymphocyte nadir, photon-treated repertoires showed oligoclonal expansion, especially CD8+ Temra. Photon-treated patients lost naive T cells and TCR diversity; proton-treated stayed stable.

As concerns this clone: Its specificity is unknown.

Produced via immunoSEQ multiplex PCR; TCRdb's table is partial and in-frame only. Found here are approximately 45,000 clones, 85% to 90% of them singletons; the top ten hold approximately 2%. CDR3 length: 15 residues. Germline values: CDR1 LNHDA, CDR2 SQIVND (reference sequence). The V and J ends lost 2 bases and 4 bases, in that order; junction bases with no gene match: 3. This sequence joins TRBV19 and TRBJ2-2; 8 nucleotides match TRBD2. The receptor was derived from a man in his forties with gastric cancer. Material: peripheral blood, obtained from a patient treated with photon-based radiotherapy. CDR3 amino acids: CASSIRGGRTGELFF. CDR3 bases: TGTGCCAGTAGTATACGGGGGGGCCGCACCGGGGAGCTGTTTTTT.